What follows are 32 T cell receptor beta chains derived from one specimen sequenced in a study of blood T cell repertoires in COVID-19. Method: immunoSEQ multiplex PCR; TCRdb's copy keeps in-frame clones and lacks some. The sample contains about 91,000 clones, about 80% of which appear only once. The specimen was peripheral blood. All receptors come from a man between 65 and 85 years old with acute or convalescent COVID-19.

The rearrangement links TRBV2 to TRBJ1-3, with TRBD1 matching 7 bases. J was trimmed by 4 bases and V by 6 bases; bases with no gene match: 6. CDR1 SNHLY and CDR2 FYNNEI come from the germline V gene. The CDR3 runs to 14 residues. Written as DNA, the CDR3 is TGTGCCAGCAGACCACAGGGGCCCGGAAACACCATATATTTT. Translation: CASRPQGPGNTIYF.

This clone was observed a handful of times. This chain joins TRBV5-1 and TRBJ1-3; D remains unclear. CDR3 size: 15 residues. Germline CDR1 is SGHRS and CDR2 is YFSETQ. V was clipped by 1 base and J by 2 bases, with 10 bases between them. The CDR3 nucleotides are TGCGCCAGCAGCTTGTTGGCAGGCGCTGGAAACACCATATATTTT. Translated, it gives CASSLLAGAGNTIYF. Filled out from reference TRBV5-1 and TRBJ1-3, the complete variable domain reads KAGVTQTPRYLIKTRGQQVTLSCSPISGHRSVSWYQQTPGQGLQFLFEYFSETQRNKGNFPGRFSGRQFSNSRSEMNVSTLELGDSALYLCASSLLAGAGNTIYFGEGSWLTVV.

V is TRBV2 and J is TRBJ2-3; D not resolved. In germline, CDR1 is SNHLY, CDR2 FYNNEI. V shed 3 bases and J shed 5 bases, with 3 bases lying between them. This CDR3 contains 11 residues. The CDR3 DNA follows: TGTGCCAGCAGTGAGCGAGATACGCAGTATTTT. It codes for CASSERDTQYF. Full variable domain (missing parts from reference TRBV2 and TRBJ2-3): EPEVTQTPSHQVTQMGQEVILRCVPISNHLYFYWYRQILGQKVEFLVSFYNNEISEKSEIFDDQFSVERPDGSNFTLKIRSTKLEDSAMYFCASSERDTQYFGPGTRLTVL.

This rearrangement joins TRBV3-1 (or the pseudogene TRBV3-2) to TRBJ2-3; TRBD2 matches 7 bases. The V segment lost 5 bases and the J segment 0 bases; nucleotides outside the gene matches: 17. Germline V gene lookup returns CDR1 LGHDT and CDR2 YNNKEL (reference sequence). The CDR3 spans 19 residues. The CDR3 reads CASSDLADRATTSTDTQYF. CDR3 coding DNA: TGTGCCAGCAGCGACCTAGCGGATAGAGCCACTACTAGCACAGATACGCAGTATTTT.

V and J are TRBV6-5 and TRBJ2-7; weak D call: TRBD1 (6 bases). This CDR3 contains 14 residues. The V gene's germline CDR1 is MNHEY and CDR2 SVGAGI. V shed 4 bases and J shed 3 bases, with 13 bases lying between them. CDR3 nucleotides: TGTGCCAGCAGTTCATGGACAGCAGTCTACGAGCAGTACTTC. Protein: CASSSWTAVYEQYF.

This clone appeared a few times. This rearrangement joins TRBV6-1 to TRBJ1-1; tentative D call: TRBD1 (6 bases). Germline CDR1 is MNHNS and CDR2 is SASEGT. V gave up 0 bases and J gave up 3 bases, with 17 bases separating them. The CDR3 loop spans 17 amino acids. The DNA for the CDR3 is TGTGCCAGCAGTGAAGCTGTCGGGGGGCGAATGTACACTGAAGCTTTCTTT. This codes for CASSEAVGGRMYTEAFF.

This clone occurred once. The chain combines TRBV5-8 with TRBJ1-1, with D possibly matching TRBD1 (5 bases). Germline V gene sequence: CDR1 SGHTS, CDR2 YDEGEE. V gave up 0 bases and J gave up 1 base, with 13 bases separating them. This CDR3 is built from 16 residues. Here the CDR3 DNA reads TGTGCCAGCAGCTTGGGGCTCAGGGTTCGGAACACTGAAGCTTTCTTT. Its protein product is CASSLGLRVRNTEAFF.

The chain recombines TRBV12-3 or TRBV12-4 with TRBJ1-2, with D perhaps TRBD1 (6 bases). The ends were cut back, 4 bases at V and 6 bases at J, with 9 bases in the middle. The CDR3 runs 12 residues. The CDR3 sequence is CASSWTADGYTF. CDR3 nucleotides: TGTGCCAGCAGTTGGACAGCTGATGGCTACACCTTC.

V gene TRBV7-9 combines with J gene TRBJ2-1, with TRBD2 matching over 12 bases. V dropped 5 bases and J dropped 7; count of bases not matched to a gene: 3. The CDR3 totals 14 residues. Germline V gene lookup returns CDR1 SEHNR and CDR2 FQNEAQ (reference sequence). CDR3 sequence: CASSGLAGRNEQFF. CDR3 nucleotides: TGTGCCAGCAGCGGACTAGCGGGACGGAATGAGCAGTTCTTC.

The gene calls are TRBV7-8 and TRBJ2-5; 10 positions match TRBD2. The V gene end was trimmed by 5 bases and the J gene end by 9 bases; junction bases not matched to a gene: 15. The CDR3 contains 16 residues. Germline V gene sequence: CDR1 SGHVS, CDR2 FQNEAQ. The CDR3 DNA is TGTGCCAGCAGCCCTAGCCGCAGCGGGAGGGGTATCGCCCAGTACTTC. It specifies CASSPSRSGRGIAQYF.

The rearrangement links TRBV5-4 to TRBJ2-7, with D possibly TRBD1 on 5 matching bases. Germline V gene lookup returns CDR1 SGHNT and CDR2 YYREEE (reference sequence). V was clipped by 4 bases and J by 6 bases, with 20 bases between them. This CDR3 region has 15 residues. The CDR3 reads CASSPLGRATGEQYF. DNA of the CDR3: TGTGCCAGCAGCCCTCTGGGCAGGGCCACGGGCGAGCAGTACTTC.

This clone came up once. CDR3 in amino acids: CASSSGLAGSSYEQYF. CDR3 DNA sequence: TGTGCCAGCAGTTCCGGGCTAGCGGGTAGCTCCTACGAGCAGTACTTC. This sequence joins TRBV28 and TRBJ2-7, with TRBD2 identical over 8 bases. The CDR3 runs to 16 residues. V was pared by 4 bases and J by 0 bases, with 8 bases of the junction left unmatched. CDR1 and CDR2 from the germline V gene are MDHEN and SYDVKM.

The J gene is TRBJ1-5, the V gene TRBV30; 8 nucleotides match TRBD1. V lost 3 bases, J lost 4 bases, and 2 bases stayed unmatched. This CDR3 is built from 13 residues. Germline CDR1 GTSNPN, CDR2 SVGIG (reference sequence). CDR3 sequence (DNA): TGTGCCTGGAGCGACAGGGGTAATCAGCCCCAGCATTTT. This sequence encodes CAWSDRGNQPQHF.

J is TRBJ2-1 and V is TRBV29-1; D possibly corresponds to TRBD2 (5 bases). There are 11 residues in the CDR3. Deletions cut 4 bases from V and 15 bases from J, with 16 bases between. In germline, CDR1 is SQVTM, CDR2 ANQGSEA. CDR3 sequence reads: CSVAVRDPPFF. CDR3 in DNA: TGCAGCGTTGCAGTACGGGATCCCCCGTTCTTC.

The chain joins TRBV27 to TRBJ1-2; 7 nucleotides line up with TRBD1. CDR3 length: 14 amino acids. The V gene's germline CDR1 is MNHEY and CDR2 SMNVEV (reference sequence). Trimming removed 7 bases from V and 1 base from J; junction bases left unmatched: 6. This CDR3 reads CASKWAGGNYGYTF. The CDR3, as DNA: TGTGCCAGCAAATGGGCAGGGGGTAACTATGGCTACACCTTC.

The chain employs TRBV28 and TRBJ2-1; 7 bases are shared with TRBD2. V lost 3 bases and J lost 6; bases outside the gene matches: 8. The CDR3 has 15 amino acids. Germline-derived CDR1 and CDR2 are MDHEN and SYDVKM. Written as DNA, the CDR3 is TGTGCCAGCAGTTTCGGGCGGGAGTTGGCCAATGAGCAGTTCTTC. Amino acids: CASSFGRELANEQFF.

This sequence joins TRBV5-4 and TRBJ2-7; 9 nucleotides line up with TRBD1. Germline CDR1 SGHNT, CDR2 YYREEE (reference sequence). V lost 3 bases, J lost 4 bases, and 8 bases stayed unmatched. The length of the CDR3 is 15 residues. The CDR3 here is CASSSGTGYPYEQYF. In DNA, the CDR3 is TGTGCCAGCAGCTCCGGGACAGGGTACCCATACGAGCAGTACTTC.

This clone appeared a single time. The chain joins TRBV27 to TRBJ2-3; 10 nucleotides match TRBD2. The CDR3 covers 15 residues. Germline trimming cut 5 bases from V and 6 bases from J; bases unmatched to any gene: 8. Per the germline V gene, CDR1 is MNHEY and CDR2 is SMNVEV (reference sequence). The CDR3 sequence is CASSPIAGGGDTQYF. DNA of the CDR3: TGTGCCAGCAGTCCGATAGCGGGAGGAGGGGATACGCAGTATTTT.

The chain carries TRBV6-6 and TRBJ1-1, with D uncertain. From germline, CDR1 is MNHNY and CDR2 SVGAGI (reference sequence). CDR3 length: 15 residues. V shed 5 bases and J shed 1 base, with 14 bases lying between them. This CDR3 is CASSPRGGRNTEAFF. CDR3 coding DNA: TGTGCCAGCAGTCCGCGGGGAGGCCGGAACACTGAAGCTTTCTTT.

V and J are TRBV19 and TRBJ1-2; 7 nucleotides align to TRBD1. J lost 3 bases, V lost 8 bases, and 9 bases had no gene match. Germline CDR1 reads LNHDA; CDR2 reads SQIVND (reference sequence). This CDR3 is 14 amino acids long. CDR3 sequence: CASSRGVEDYGYTF. The CDR3 DNA follows: TGTGCCAGTTCCAGGGGGGTAGAGGACTATGGCTACACCTTC.

The chain recombines TRBV7-9 with TRBJ2-3; D perhaps matches TRBD2 (5 bases). The CDR3 runs 15 residues. Germline V gives CDR1 SEHNR, CDR2 FQNEAQ (reference sequence). The V and J ends lost 4 bases and 5 bases respectively, with 16 bases between them. The CDR3 sequence: CASSYSRLALDTQYF. The DNA for the CDR3 is TGTGCCAGCAGCTACAGTCGGCTAGCCTTAGATACGCAGTATTTT. Full variable domain (missing parts from reference TRBV7-9 and TRBJ2-3): DTGVSQNPRHKITKRGQNVTFRCDPISEHNRLYWYRQTLGQGPEFLTYFQNEAQLEKSRLLSDRFSAERPKGSFSTLEIQRTEQGDSAMYLCASSYSRLALDTQYFGPGTRLTVL.

This clone was counted a few times. The gene calls are TRBV18 and TRBJ2-3, with TRBD2 identical over 8 bases. After removal of 3 bases from V and 4 bases from J, the junction contained 9 bases not matched to a gene. CDR1 is KGHSH, CDR2 LQKENI, per germline. CDR3 length: 16 residues. The CDR3 nucleotides read TGTGCCAGCTCACCGCTGGCGGGAGGAGTGGCAGATACGCAGTATTTT. Protein product: CASSPLAGGVADTQYF. Filled out from reference TRBV18 and TRBJ2-3, the complete variable domain reads NAGVMQNPRHLVRRRGQEARLRCSPMKGHSHVYWYRQLPEEGLKFMVYLQKENIIDESGMPKERFSAEFPKEGPSILRIQQVVRGDSAAYFCASSPLAGGVADTQYFGPGTRLTVL.

In its sample, this clone was seen a few times. This chain joins TRBV7-2 and TRBJ1-2; D possibly corresponds to TRBD1 (6 bases). V lost 5 bases, J lost 8 bases, and 12 bases lay in between. The CDR3 consists of 12 residues. CDR1 SGHTA and CDR2 FQGNSA come from the germline V gene. The CDR3 loop is CASSVQGSGYTF. The DNA of the CDR3 is TGTGCCAGCAGCGTCCAGGGGTCGGGCTACACCTTC. Based on the CDR3 plus reference TRBV7-2 and TRBJ1-2, the full variable domain is GAGVSQSPSNKVTEKGKDVELRCDPISGHTALYWYRQSLGQGLEFLIYFQGNSAPDKSGLPSDRFSAERTGGSVSTLTIQRTQQEDSAVYLCASSVQGSGYTFGSGTRLTVV.

The rearrangement uses TRBV4-1 and TRBJ2-7; no reliable D call. Germline-derived CDR1 and CDR2 are MGHRA and YSYEKL. The CDR3 extends over 13 amino acids. Trimming took 2 bases from V and 2 from J, leaving 7 bases between them. The CDR3 region is CASSQRSAYEQYF. Written as DNA, the CDR3 is TGCGCCAGCAGCCAACGGTCCGCCTACGAGCAGTACTTC.

Written as DNA, the CDR3 is TGTGCCAGCAGCTTAGGTTTCGGCGCTCGAGAGGCAGATACGCAGTATTTT. It translates to CASSLGFGAREADTQYF. This rearrangement joins TRBV11-2 to TRBJ2-3, with D hard to call. Trimming left V 1 base short and J 4 bases short, with 18 bases between. Germline V gene lookup returns CDR1 SGHAT and CDR2 FQNNGV. There are 17 residues in the CDR3.

The chain links TRBV7-8 to TRBJ2-1; 9 bases match TRBD2. Germline CDR1 reads SGHVS; CDR2 reads FQNEAQ. This CDR3 is 18 amino acids long. Germline trimming cut 0 bases from V and 4 bases from J; bases unmatched to any gene: 10. DNA of the CDR3: TGTGCCAGCAGCTTAGCTAGGGGGCCTAGCGGGATGTACAATGAGCAGTTCTTC. This codes for CASSLARGPSGMYNEQFF.

V is TRBV5-1 and J is TRBJ1-3; no definite D call. The CDR3 is made up of 14 amino acids. With 1 base removed from V and 2 bases from J, the gap between germline ends came to 7 bases. Germline V gives CDR1 SGHRS, CDR2 YFSETQ. CDR3 loop: CASSLLGAGNTIYF. As DNA, the CDR3 is TGCGCCAGCAGCTTGTTGGGAGCTGGAAACACCATATATTTT.

The genes are TRBV5-1 and TRBJ1-6; weak D call: TRBD1 (6 bases). This CDR3 spans 17 amino acids. Trimming pared 4 bases from V and 7 bases from J, leaving 21 bases between. The germline V gene has CDR1 SGHRS and CDR2 YFSETQ. CDR3 sequence: CASSPGLTGGRNSPLHF. The CDR3, as DNA: TGCGCCAGCAGCCCGGGACTTACGGGGGGCAGGAATTCACCCCTCCACTTT.

This clone appeared a few times. The J gene is TRBJ2-1, the V gene TRBV12-5, with a weak D call TRBD1 (5 bases). Trimming pared 6 bases from V and 5 bases from J, leaving 11 bases between. Germline CDR1 is LGHNT and CDR2 is FRNRAP. This CDR3 spans 13 amino acids. CDR3 bases: TGTGCTAGTGGCCCCACAGGTGACAATGAGCAGTTCTTC. This codes for CASGPTGDNEQFF.

CDR3 sequence: CASSFMAGATDTQYF. As DNA, the CDR3 is TGTGCCAGCAGTTTTATGGCGGGGGCCACAGATACGCAGTATTTT. V usage is TRBV28 and J usage is TRBJ2-3, with D maybe TRBD2 (7 bases). CDR3 length equals 15 residues. The V and J ends lost 3 bases and 2 bases respectively, with 12 bases between them. The germline CDR1 and CDR2 sequences are MDHEN and SYDVKM. Variable domain in full (rest from reference TRBV28 and TRBJ2-3): DVKVTQSSRYLVKRTGEKVFLECVQDMDHENMFWYRQDPGLGLRLIYFSYDVKMKEKGDIPEGYSVSREKKERFSLILESASTNQTSMYLCASSFMAGATDTQYFGPGTRLTVL.

The rearrangement links TRBV28 to TRBJ1-5; TRBD1 matches 8 bases. This CDR3 spans 14 amino acids. The J segment lost 4 bases and the V segment lost 6 bases, leaving 5 bases of the junction unmatched. Germline V gene data show CDR1 as MDHEN and CDR2 as SYDVKM. Here the CDR3 DNA reads TGTGCCAGCAGACGGGACAGGCTGAATCAGCCCCAGCATTTT. Amino acid sequence: CASRRDRLNQPQHF.

This clone was seen at least ten times. This chain connects TRBV27 to TRBJ1-1; 8 bases align to TRBD1. The junction had 8 bases not matched to a gene; V was cut back by 3 bases and J by 5 bases. CDR1 and CDR2 from the germline V gene are MNHEY and SMNVEV (reference sequence). This CDR3 region has 15 residues. The CDR3 sequence is CASSFRQGSGTEAFF. In DNA, the CDR3 is TGTGCCAGCAGTTTCCGACAGGGGTCGGGGACTGAAGCTTTCTTT.